Below are 22 T cell receptor beta chains sequenced from a single sample in a study of shared T cell receptors in the human thymus (dated by TCRdb to the early 2020s). The library was generated by the immunoSEQ multiplex PCR assay. As stored in TCRdb, this immuneACCESS dataset retains in-frame rearrangements with V and J assigned. A fraction of the clones does not appear; measured against another copy, unresolved V genes explain less than half of the discrepancy, and the remainder lacks a known reason. For this sample there are roughly 560,000 clones; 78% appear just once. The ten biggest clones cover roughly 0.013% of the sample. This sample also belongs to another study, concerning human thymus T cells.

The sequenced sample consisted of thymocytes. The receptors shown here come from a boy younger than two with a congenital heart defect. Donor details come from another sample of the same person, matched by shared clones.

This chain links TRBV5-6 with TRBJ2-3, with 8 positions matching TRBD2. The CDR3 is 16 amino acids. Germline CDR1 SGHDT, CDR2 YYEEEE. V lost 1 base and J lost 2; bases outside the gene matches: 6. CDR3 sequence: CASSLISGEDTDTQYF. The CDR3 nucleotides are TGTGCCAGCAGCTTGATTAGCGGGGAAGACACAGATACGCAGTATTTT. Together with reference TRBV5-6 and TRBJ2-3, the CDR3 gives the full variable domain: DAGVTQSPTHLIKTRGQQVTLRCSPKSGHDTVSWYQQALGQGPQFIFQYYEEEERQRGNFPDRFSGHQFPNYSSELNVNALLLGDSALYLCASSLISGEDTDTQYFGPGTRLTVL.

The chain uses TRBV7-6 and TRBJ2-5; possibly TRBD1 for D (6 bases). Per the germline V gene, CDR1 is SGHVS and CDR2 is FNYEAQ. The CDR3 loop spans 18 amino acids. Trimming pared 4 bases from V and 10 bases from J, leaving 31 bases between. This CDR3 is CASSSERAQGRHSRGQYF. CDR3 DNA sequence: TGTGCCAGCAGCTCAGAAAGGGCCCAGGGGCGGCACTCCAGGGGCCAGTACTTC.

This chain joins TRBV13 and TRBJ2-1; TRBD1 matches at 8 bases. The junction had 11 bases not matched to a gene; V was cut back by 4 bases and J by 6 bases. CDR1 is PRHDT, CDR2 FYEKMQ, per germline (reference sequence). The CDR3 length is 16 residues. CDR3 loop: CASSSRQGPVGNEQFF. Here the CDR3 DNA reads TGTGCCAGCAGCTCCCGACAGGGGCCCGTCGGCAATGAGCAGTTCTTC.

A single count supports this clone. The gene calls are TRBV15 and TRBJ2-2; the match to TRBD2 covers 9 bases. After removal of 1 base from V and 4 bases from J, the junction contained 7 bases not matched to a gene. The CDR3 length is 17 residues. Germline CDR1 is LNHNV and CDR2 is YYDKDF (reference sequence). The CDR3 sequence is CATSRASSGIGTGELFF. Here the CDR3 DNA reads TGTGCCACCAGCAGAGCCTCTAGCGGGATTGGCACCGGGGAGCTGTTTTTT.

The chain couples TRBV4-3 to TRBJ2-7; 7 bases align to TRBD2. CDR1 is LGHNA, CDR2 YSLEER, per germline. CDR3 size: 17 residues. Germline trimming cut 2 bases from V and 2 bases from J; bases unmatched to any gene: 12. The CDR3 loop is CASSQSQGLEKPYEQYF. As DNA, the CDR3 is TGCGCCAGCAGCCAATCCCAAGGACTAGAAAAACCCTACGAGCAGTACTTC.

This clone has just one count. The rearrangement uses TRBV7-2 and TRBJ2-7; 13 bases line up with TRBD2. The germline gives CDR1 SGHTA, CDR2 FQGNSA. V lost 1 base and J lost 2; bases outside the gene matches: 11. CDR3 length equals 19 residues. The CDR3 loop reads CASSLVGGLAGEDAYEQYF. The CDR3 DNA reads as TGTGCCAGCAGCTTAGTGGGAGGACTAGCGGGAGAGGACGCCTACGAGCAGTACTTC.

The V and J genes are TRBV6-5 and TRBJ1-1, with TRBD1 matching over 7 bases. Germline V gene data show CDR1 as MNHEY and CDR2 as SVGAGI. The CDR3 totals 16 residues. The J segment lost 3 bases and the V segment lost 0 bases, leaving 7 bases of the junction unmatched. CDR3 residues: CASSYSRQGVDTEAFF. The CDR3 DNA follows: TGTGCCAGCAGTTACTCGAGACAGGGTGTGGACACTGAAGCTTTCTTT.

The chain joins TRBV5-4 to TRBJ2-2, with 14 bases fitting TRBD2. The CDR3 runs 16 residues. Germline CDR1 and CDR2: SGHNT and YYREEE (reference sequence). Unmatched junction bases numbered 4, after V lost 4 bases and J lost 5 bases. The CDR3 protein is CASSPGLAGGTGELFF. Written as DNA, the CDR3 is TGTGCCAGCAGCCCAGGACTAGCGGGAGGTACCGGGGAGCTGTTTTTT.

This clone was counted only a few times. The V gene is TRBV4-3, the J gene TRBJ2-1, with 12 bases fitting TRBD1. Per the germline V gene, CDR1 is LGHNA and CDR2 is YSLEER. The CDR3 contains 17 residues. V dropped 0 bases and J dropped 5; count of bases not matched to a gene: 5. The CDR3 region is CASSQETGQGADNEQFF. The CDR3 DNA is TGCGCCAGCAGCCAAGAAACGGGACAGGGGGCTGACAATGAGCAGTTCTTC.

V is TRBV19 and J is TRBJ1-3; D uncertain. This CDR3 has 13 residues. The germline gives CDR1 LNHDA, CDR2 SQIVND (reference sequence). V was cut by 6 bases and J by 0 bases, with 6 bases left in between. The CDR3 nucleotides are TGTGCCAGTAGGGCAGGCTCTGGAAACACCATATATTTT. It is translated as CASRAGSGNTIYF.

The chain recombines TRBV7-9 with TRBJ2-5; 7 bases agree with TRBD1. J gave up 5 bases and V 5 bases, and 5 bases lay outside the gene matches. The length of the CDR3 is 13 residues. Germline V gene data show CDR1 as SEHNR and CDR2 as FQNEAQ (reference sequence). The CDR3 is CASSRTGWETQYF. The CDR3 bases are TGTGCCAGCAGCCGGACAGGATGGGAGACCCAGTACTTC.

This rearrangement joins TRBV7-6 to TRBJ1-1; D gene ambiguous. V was cut by 1 base and J by 3 bases, with 12 bases left in between. CDR3 length: 15 amino acids. From germline, CDR1 is SGHVS and CDR2 FNYEAQ. CDR3 residues: CASSLVQQWDTEAFF. DNA for the CDR3: TGTGCCAGCAGCTTAGTGCAACAGTGGGACACTGAAGCTTTCTTT.

The gene calls are TRBV27 and TRBJ1-4, with TRBD1 as a possible D gene (5 bases). The CDR3 is 15 amino acids. Germline CDR1 reads MNHEY; CDR2 reads SMNVEV (reference sequence). The V end lost 2 bases, the J end lost 3 bases, and 10 bases lay between the germline ends. The CDR3 is CASSLMGGPNEKLFF. CDR3 nucleotide sequence: TGTGCCAGCAGTTTAATGGGGGGACCTAATGAAAAACTGTTTTTT. Complete variable domain (other parts from reference TRBV27 and TRBJ1-4): EAQVTQNPRYLITVTGKKLTVTCSQNMNHEYMSWYRQDPGLGLRQIYYSMNVEVTDKGDVPEGYKVSRKEKRNFPLILESPSPNQTSLYFCASSLMGGPNEKLFFGSGTQLSVL.

CDR3 amino acids: CASSLPGTRPYEQYF. DNA of the CDR3: TGTGCCAGCAGCTTGCCCGGGACTAGACCCTACGAGCAGTACTTC. V is TRBV5-4 and J is TRBJ2-7; 8 bases agree with TRBD2. V was clipped by 1 base and J by 2 bases; unmatched bases: 5. The CDR3 covers 15 residues. Germline CDR1 and CDR2: SGHNT and YYREEE (reference sequence).

This sequence joins TRBV4-1 and TRBJ2-7; TRBD2 matches at 7 bases. CDR1 MGHRA and CDR2 YSYEKL come from the germline V gene. This CDR3 comprises 19 residues. J was trimmed by 0 bases and V by 4 bases; bases with no gene match: 18. Here the CDR3 reads CASSPYTRPQRGYSYEQYF. The CDR3 DNA reads as TGCGCCAGCAGCCCATACACTCGACCCCAGCGGGGATACTCCTACGAGCAGTACTTC.

The CDR3 DNA reads as TGTGCCAGCAGCGCCGGGACAGGGGGCGAGCAGTACTTC. As protein: CASSAGTGGEQYF. J is TRBJ2-7 and V is TRBV7-9; 11 bases match TRBD1. From germline, CDR1 is SEHNR and CDR2 FQNEAQ (reference sequence). The CDR3 spans 13 residues. V lost 5 bases, J lost 6 bases, and 3 bases stayed unmatched.

The chain joins TRBV30 to TRBJ1-1, with D hard to call. The V end lost 3 bases, the J end lost 4 bases, and 9 bases lay between the germline ends. Germline V gene sequence: CDR1 GTSNPN, CDR2 SVGIG (reference sequence). The CDR3 totals 12 residues. CDR3 protein: CAWRQTLTEAFF. The CDR3 DNA sequence: TGTGCCTGGAGACAGACCCTCACTGAAGCTTTCTTT.

The genes are TRBV4-2 and TRBJ2-3, with TRBD2 matching over 9 bases. The CDR3 loop spans 17 amino acids. Trimming cost V 1 base and J 4 bases; bases outside gene matches: 9. Germline CDR1 and CDR2: LGHNA and YNFKEQ. This CDR3 reads CASSQVGSGSPADTQYF. DNA for the CDR3: TGTGCCAGCAGCCAAGTGGGTAGCGGGAGCCCCGCAGATACGCAGTATTTT.

This clone was found a few times. V is TRBV25-1 and J is TRBJ1-1, with D possibly being TRBD1 (5 bases). V lost 1 base and J 0 bases, leaving 12 bases between the germline ends. CDR3 length: 16 amino acids. Germline V gene sequence: CDR1 MGHDK, CDR2 SYGVNS. The CDR3 protein is CASSESQGSMNTEAFF. The DNA for the CDR3 is TGTGCCAGCAGTGAATCCCAGGGATCCATGAACACTGAAGCTTTCTTT.

V usage is TRBV12-5 and J usage is TRBJ1-5, with TRBD1 matching over 8 bases. CDR1 is LGHNT and CDR2 is FRNRAP in the germline V gene. V lost 6 bases to trimming and J lost 4 bases; unmatched junction nucleotides: 11. The CDR3 totals 16 residues. The CDR3: CASGSYDRGENQPQHF. The CDR3, as DNA: TGTGCTAGTGGCTCCTACGACAGGGGCGAGAATCAGCCCCAGCATTTT.

This clone was observed a handful of times. The chain is built from TRBV4-3 and TRBJ2-2; 7 bases fit TRBD2. Germline values: CDR1 LGHNA, CDR2 YSLEER. This CDR3 has 18 amino acids. V dropped 1 base and J dropped 1; count of bases not matched to a gene: 9. The CDR3 DNA follows: TGCGCCAGCAGCCAAGGCCTGCTAGCGGACTTGAACACCGGGGAGCTGTTTTTT. It translates to CASSQGLLADLNTGELFF.

The rearrangement uses TRBV6-4 and TRBJ2-3; TRBD2 agrees at 8 bases. Looked up from germline, CDR1 is MRHNA and CDR2 is SNTAGT. V shed 3 bases and J 2 bases; nucleotides not matched to a gene: 7. The CDR3 is made up of 16 amino acids. CDR3 in DNA: TGTGCCAGCAGTGATACTAGCGGTCGGGACACAGATACGCAGTATTTT. It yields the protein CASSDTSGRDTDTQYF.